This is a list of T cell receptor beta chains from one sample in a study of blood T cell repertoires in COVID-19. Data came from immunoSEQ multiplex PCR; TCRdb stores just in-frame clones and leaves some out. The sample includes about 310,000 clones, roughly 86% of them seen just once. The sequenced sample was PBMCs or T cells enriched from blood (not recorded which). Receptors originate from a woman aged 25 to 39 who had recovered from COVID-19. CDR3s include the opening cysteine and the closing phenylalanine or tryptophan. Each record gives: clone size, J gene, D gene, V gene, CDR3 DNA, CDR3 protein. The D gene is left open where the match is weak. Size values are once, few and many counts, or a class for expanded clones, and some rows have none.

NA	TRBJ1-2	NA	TRBV5-6	TGTGCCAGCAGCGGACAGATTGGCTACACCTTC	CASSGQIGYTF
NA	TRBJ2-3	TRBD1	TRBV27	TGTGCCAGCAGGAGCTGGACAGGGGGCACAGATACGCAGTATTTT	CASRSWTGGTDTQYF
NA	TRBJ2-1	TRBD2	TRBV10-2	TGCGCCAGCAGGGCGGGACTAGCGGGAGCTAGCCGGTTCTTC	CASRAGLAGASRFF
NA	TRBJ2-6	NA	TRBV14	TGTGCCAGCAGCCGCATCGGAGGGCCCTCTGGGGCCAACGTCCTGACTTTC	CASSRIGGPSGANVLTF
NA	TRBJ1-6	NA	TRBV28	TGTGCCAGCAGCCTGGGGGGAGAAAATTCACCCCTCCACTTT	CASSLGGENSPLHF
NA	TRBJ1-1	NA	TRBV5-1	TGCGCCAGCAGCTCCCGACGGAGGGGTGACACTGAAGCTTTCTTT	CASSSRRRGDTEAFF
NA	TRBJ1-4	NA	TRBV4-3	TGCGCCAGCAGTCCGGGACTGCAGAATGAAAAACTGTTTTTT	CASSPGLQNEKLFF
many	TRBJ2-3	NA	TRBV4-1	TGCGCCAGCAGCCAAGGAGTCTTTGTAGATACGCAGTATTTT	CASSQGVFVDTQYF
NA	TRBJ2-3	NA	TRBV19	TGTGCCAGCCGGAAAGTAGGAGGAACAGATACGCAGTATTTT	CASRKVGGTDTQYF
NA	TRBJ1-2	TRBD1	TRBV19	TGTGCCAGTAGTATGACAGGGTGGCGGGGCTACACCTTC	CASSMTGWRGYTF
NA	TRBJ1-3	NA	TRBV2	TGTGCCAGCAGTAGGCCCACGGGTCCCTCTGGAAACACCATATATTTT	CASSRPTGPSGNTIYF
NA	TRBJ2-3	NA	TRBV19	TGTGCCAGTAGTATAGTTAAGCGATCGGATACGCAGTATTTT	CASSIVKRSDTQYF
NA	TRBJ1-4	TRBD1	TRBV5-1	TGCGCCAGCAGCGTAAACAGGGGGAACGATGAAAAACTGTTTTTT	CASSVNRGNDEKLFF
NA	TRBJ2-7	TRBD1	TRBV27	TGTGCCAGCAATCTACAGGGGCCAAACTACGAGCAGTACTTC	CASNLQGPNYEQYF
NA	TRBJ2-5	NA	TRBV14	TGTGCCAGCAGCCCTGACTATATGGAGACCCAGTACTTC	CASSPDYMETQYF
NA	TRBJ1-5	NA	TRBV10-3	TGTGCCATCAGTGAGTCGCAGTCTTATAGCAATCAGCCCCAGCATTTT	CAISESQSYSNQPQHF
NA	TRBJ2-3	TRBD2	TRBV18	TGTGCCAGCTCACCACCTGCGGGAGCAGATACGCAGTATTTT	CASSPPAGADTQYF
once	TRBJ2-1	TRBD2	TRBV9	TGTGCCAGCAGCCTCACTAGCGGGAGGATCGATGAGCAGTTCTTC	CASSLTSGRIDEQFF
NA	TRBJ2-1	TRBD2	TRBV4-3	TGCGCCAGCAGCCACTTCGTGGCGGGAGCGGGGAATGAGCAGTTCTTC	CASSHFVAGAGNEQFF
NA	TRBJ2-7	TRBD2	TRBV29-1	TGCAGCGTGACCGGGACTAGCGGGAGGGCGTTAGAGGGTGAGGAGCAGTACTTC	CSVTGTSGRALEGEEQYF
NA	TRBJ2-3	TRBD2	TRBV19	TGTGCCAGTAGTCTGCGGACTAGCGGGAGTACCGCAGATACGCAGTATTTT	CASSLRTSGSTADTQYF
NA	TRBJ2-1	TRBD1	TRBV29-1	TGCAGCGTCGGCTTGACAGGGGGTTACAATGAGCAGTTCTTC	CSVGLTGGYNEQFF
few	TRBJ2-7	TRBD2	TRBV6-2/TRBV6-3	TGTGCCAGCAGCTGGCGGGAGGGCAACGAGCAGTACTTC	CASSWREGNEQYF
NA	TRBJ2-5	NA	TRBV15	TGTGCCACCAGCAGAGTCCCTCCTAGAATCTCGAGGCAAGAGACCCAGTACTTC	CATSRVPPRISRQETQYF
NA	TRBJ1-4	NA	TRBV5-1	TGCGCCAGCAGCTACGAGACAGGCCATAATGAAAAACTGTTTTTT	CASSYETGHNEKLFF
NA	TRBJ2-5	NA	TRBV28	TGTGCCAGCAGTTTAACTACCGCAGGACAGCAGACCCAGTACTTC	CASSLTTAGQQTQYF
NA	TRBJ2-7	TRBD2	TRBV10-2	TGCGCCAGCAGTGAGTTAGGTGAGGGAGGGCCCGCCGAGCAGTACTTC	CASSELGEGGPAEQYF
NA	TRBJ2-7	NA	TRBV28	TGTGCCAGTTCGGATACTACGCAGGGTGGACACGAGCAGTACTTC	CASSDTTQGGHEQYF